The clone carrying this T cell receptor (beta chain) showed up many times. As yet, its antigen is unknown. The data belong to a study of CD8+CD57+ T cells in acquired aplastic anemia. Study-wide results and caveats: Roughly 31 CD8+ CDR3 sequences occurred in both the patients and the controls.

Selection for sequencing was limited to patients who had shown CD8+CD57+ cell expansion by flow cytometry. The germline gives CDR1 SGHKS, CDR2 YYEKEE (reference sequence). With 0 bases removed from V and 8 bases from J, the gap between germline ends came to 15 bases. This CDR3 comprises 15 residues. According to the study, genomic DNA was the template for TCR beta VDJ and CDR3 profiling. TCRdb used MiXCR to reprocess the reads, holding one entry per CDR3 protein. The table includes 160,000 or so distinct CDR3 sequences, 40% to 50% detected once. V is TRBV5-5 and J is TRBJ2-1; D possibly corresponds to TRBD1 (5 bases). The source of this sequence is a human donor with aplastic anemia. Sequencing was performed on sorted CD4+, CD8+, or CD8+CD57+ T cells (not recorded which) from PBMCs. For the CDR3, the DNA is TGTGCCAGCAGCTTGGTGGGCAGGGTCTCCGATGAGCAGTTCTTC. This sequence encodes CASSLVGRVSDEQFF.